This TCR beta chain stems from a study of blood T cell repertoires in COVID-19. Whole-study context: Collection of acute and convalescent COVID-19 samples took place in the United States, Italy and Spain. PBMCs, B-cell-depleted T cells, or T cells were the source of the cDNA or gDNA that made up the material.

The CDR3 is made up of 17 amino acids. J lost 0 bases, V lost 2 bases, and 7 bases had no gene match. CDR1 is KGHSH and CDR2 is LQKENI in the germline V gene. Original data processing: Amplified reference gene primers provided the basis for estimating nucleated cell counts. Clones were sequenced by immunoSEQ multiplex PCR, and TCRdb holds only the in-frame ones, with some missing. V and J calls and clone size are those listed in that table; D and trimming were worked out from the DNA. Here the sample spans 20,000 to 30,000 clones, 80% to 90% being singletons. The chain couples TRBV18 to TRBJ1-3; 7 nucleotides line up with TRBD1. The sequenced sample consisted of peripheral blood. The origin of this receptor is an older man with acute or convalescent COVID-19. DNA of the CDR3: TGTGCCAGCTCACCAGGAGACAGGGATGGCTCTGGAAACACCATATATTTT. Protein product: CASSPGDRDGSGNTIYF.